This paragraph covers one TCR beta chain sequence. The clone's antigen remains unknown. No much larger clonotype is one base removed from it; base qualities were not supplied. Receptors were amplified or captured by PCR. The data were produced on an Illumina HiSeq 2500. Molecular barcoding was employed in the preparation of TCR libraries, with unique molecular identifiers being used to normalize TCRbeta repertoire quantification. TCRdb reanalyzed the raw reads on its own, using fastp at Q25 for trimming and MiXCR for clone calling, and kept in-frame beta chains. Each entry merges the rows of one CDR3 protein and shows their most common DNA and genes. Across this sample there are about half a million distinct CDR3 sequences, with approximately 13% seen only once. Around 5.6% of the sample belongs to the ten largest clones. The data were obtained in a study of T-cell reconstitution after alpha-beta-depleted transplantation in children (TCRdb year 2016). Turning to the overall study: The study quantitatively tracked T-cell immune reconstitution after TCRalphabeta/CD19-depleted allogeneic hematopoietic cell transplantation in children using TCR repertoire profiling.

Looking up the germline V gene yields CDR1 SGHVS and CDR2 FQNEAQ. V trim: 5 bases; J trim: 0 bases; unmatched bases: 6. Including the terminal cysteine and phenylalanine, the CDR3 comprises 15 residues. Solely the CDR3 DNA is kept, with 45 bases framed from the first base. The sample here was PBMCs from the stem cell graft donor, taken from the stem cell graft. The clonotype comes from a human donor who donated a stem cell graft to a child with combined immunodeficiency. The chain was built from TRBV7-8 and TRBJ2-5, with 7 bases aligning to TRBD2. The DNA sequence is TGTGCCAGCAGCGTAACGGGAGGTTACCAAGAGACCCAGTACTTC. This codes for CASSVTGGYQETQYF.